The source of this T cell receptor (beta chain) is a study of CD8+ T cells in alopecia areata. Broader study findings: Higher clonality and more expanded CD8+ clones appeared in lesional than normal scalp. Normal-skin resident alphabeta T cells also appear among scalp sample sequences.

Of note for this clone: Its antigen is undetermined.

Extracted RNA was reverse transcribed into cDNA, the sequencing template. Only in-frame clones appear in the TCRdb table, and some are missing; sequencing was by immunoSEQ multiplex PCR. This repertoire shows about 150,000 clones, about 87% found once; its top ten account for less than 15%. Alopecia areata patients had lesional scalp punch biopsies and peripheral blood taken from them. This sample comprised CD8+ T cells sorted from blood, obtained at week 0. This TCR derives from a human donor with alopecia areata.

Here the CDR3 reads CASSLRDKNEQYF. CDR3 in DNA: TGTGCCAGCAGTTTACGGGATAAGAACGAGCAGTACTTC. The V call is TRBV27, the J call TRBJ2-7; perhaps TRBD2 as D (5 bases). From germline, CDR1 is MNHEY and CDR2 SMNVEV (reference sequence). The CDR3 has 13 residues. Trimming shortened V by 2 bases and J by 5 bases, and 10 bases separated the two germline ends.